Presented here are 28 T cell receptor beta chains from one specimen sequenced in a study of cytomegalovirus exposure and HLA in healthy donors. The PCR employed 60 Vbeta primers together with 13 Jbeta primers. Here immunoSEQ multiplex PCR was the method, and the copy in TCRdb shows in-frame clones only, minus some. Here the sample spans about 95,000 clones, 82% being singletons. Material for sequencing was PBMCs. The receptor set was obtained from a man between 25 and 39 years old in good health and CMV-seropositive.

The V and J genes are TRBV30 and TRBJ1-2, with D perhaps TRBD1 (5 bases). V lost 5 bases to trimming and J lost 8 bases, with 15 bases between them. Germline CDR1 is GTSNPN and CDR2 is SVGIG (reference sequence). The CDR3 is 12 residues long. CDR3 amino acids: CAWHVGQQGYTF. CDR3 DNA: TGTGCCTGGCACGTGGGGCAGCAGGGCTACACCTTC.

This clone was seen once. CDR3 residues: CASGPVGGAGNEQFF. The CDR3 DNA is TGTGCTAGTGGTCCGGTGGGGGGAGCGGGCAATGAGCAGTTCTTC. The V and J genes are TRBV12-5 and TRBJ2-1; D might be TRBD2 (6 bases). CDR1 and CDR2 from the germline V gene are LGHNT and FRNRAP. The germline V and J ends were trimmed by 5 bases and 6 bases, with 17 bases remaining between them. This CDR3 spans 15 amino acids.

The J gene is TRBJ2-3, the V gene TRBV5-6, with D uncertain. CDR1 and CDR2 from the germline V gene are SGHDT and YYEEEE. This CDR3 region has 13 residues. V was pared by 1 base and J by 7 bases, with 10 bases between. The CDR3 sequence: CASSLYGVHTQYF. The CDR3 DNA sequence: TGTGCCAGCAGCTTGTACGGAGTACATACGCAGTATTTT.

CDR3 amino acids: CASGLVYDHTSGEQFF. DNA of the CDR3: TGTGCTAGTGGTTTGGTATACGACCACACCTCGGGTGAGCAGTTCTTC. This sequence joins TRBV12-5 and TRBJ2-1, with D unclear. The CDR3 is made up of 16 amino acids. Trimming cost V 0 bases and J 9 bases, with 18 bases left between them. The germline V gene has CDR1 LGHNT and CDR2 FRNRAP.

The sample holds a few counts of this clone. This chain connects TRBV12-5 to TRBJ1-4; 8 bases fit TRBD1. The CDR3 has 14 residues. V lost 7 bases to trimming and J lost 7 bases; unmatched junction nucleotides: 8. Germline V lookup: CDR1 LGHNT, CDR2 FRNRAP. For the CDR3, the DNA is TGTGCTAGTGCCTCAGACAGGGGTGCTGAAAAACTGTTTTTT. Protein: CASASDRGAEKLFF.

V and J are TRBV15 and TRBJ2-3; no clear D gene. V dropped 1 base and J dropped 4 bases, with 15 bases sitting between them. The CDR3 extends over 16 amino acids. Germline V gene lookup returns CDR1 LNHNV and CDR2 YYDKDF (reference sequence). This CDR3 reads CATSRGQTGWADTQYF. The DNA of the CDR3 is TGTGCCACCAGCAGAGGGCAGACGGGTTGGGCAGATACGCAGTATTTT.

The CDR3 region is CASSLARQPSYEQYF. The CDR3 nucleotides are TGCGCCAGCAGCTTGGCCCGACAGCCCTCCTACGAGCAGTACTTC. J is TRBJ2-7 and V is TRBV5-1, with a tentative D call TRBD1 (5 bases). Germline V CDR1 and CDR2: SGHRS, YFSETQ. V was cut by 0 bases and J by 0 bases, with 10 bases left in between. The CDR3 extends over 15 amino acids.

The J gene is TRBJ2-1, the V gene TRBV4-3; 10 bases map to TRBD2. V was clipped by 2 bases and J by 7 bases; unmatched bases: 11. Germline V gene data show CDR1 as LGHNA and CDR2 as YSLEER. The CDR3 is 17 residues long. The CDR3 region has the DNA TGCGCCAGCAGCCAACGGCCGCTAGCGGGAGAGGGTAATGAGCAGTTCTTC. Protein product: CASSQRPLAGEGNEQFF.

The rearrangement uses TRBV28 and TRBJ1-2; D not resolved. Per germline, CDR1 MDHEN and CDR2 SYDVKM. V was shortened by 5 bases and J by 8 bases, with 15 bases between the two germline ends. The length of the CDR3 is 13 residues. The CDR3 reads CASSGPGPRGYTF. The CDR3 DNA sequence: TGTGCCAGCAGTGGGCCAGGTCCTCGAGGCTACACCTTC.

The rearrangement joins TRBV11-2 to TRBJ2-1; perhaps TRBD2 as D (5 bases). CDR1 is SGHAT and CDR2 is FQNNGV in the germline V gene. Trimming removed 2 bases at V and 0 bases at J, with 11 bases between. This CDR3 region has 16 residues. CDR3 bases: TGTGCCAGCAGCTTAATTGGGAGCCGCTCCTACAATGAGCAGTTCTTC. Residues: CASSLIGSRSYNEQFF. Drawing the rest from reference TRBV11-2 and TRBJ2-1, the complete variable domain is EAGVAQSPRYKIIEKRQSVAFWCNPISGHATLYWYQQILGQGPKLLIQFQNNGVVDDSQLPKDRFSAERLKGVDSTLKIQPAKLEDSAVYLCASSLIGSRSYNEQFFGPGTRLTVL.

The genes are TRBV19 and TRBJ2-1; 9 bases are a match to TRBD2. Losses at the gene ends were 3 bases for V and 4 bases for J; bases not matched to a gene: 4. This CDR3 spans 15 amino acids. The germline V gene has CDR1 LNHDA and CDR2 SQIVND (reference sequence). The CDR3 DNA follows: TGTGCCAGTAGTATGCTAGCGGGGCCATACAATGAGCAGTTCTTC. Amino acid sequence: CASSMLAGPYNEQFF.

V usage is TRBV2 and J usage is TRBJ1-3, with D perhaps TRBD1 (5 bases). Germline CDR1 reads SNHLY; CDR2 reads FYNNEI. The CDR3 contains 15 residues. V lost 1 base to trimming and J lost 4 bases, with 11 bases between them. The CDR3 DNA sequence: TGTGCCAGCAGTGAAGGTTCAGGGTCGGGAAACACCATATATTTT. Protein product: CASSEGSGSGNTIYF.

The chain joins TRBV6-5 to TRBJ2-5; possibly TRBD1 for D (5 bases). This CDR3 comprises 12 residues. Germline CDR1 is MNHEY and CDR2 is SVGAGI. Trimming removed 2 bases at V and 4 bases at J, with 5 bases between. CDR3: CASSYRGETQYF. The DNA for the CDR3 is TGTGCCAGCAGTTACAGGGGAGAGACCCAGTACTTC.

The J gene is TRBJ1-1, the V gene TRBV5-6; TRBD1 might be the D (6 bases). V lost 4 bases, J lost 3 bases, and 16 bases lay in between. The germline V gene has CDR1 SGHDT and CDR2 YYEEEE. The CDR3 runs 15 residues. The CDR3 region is CASSPWGGEDTEAFF. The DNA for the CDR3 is TGTGCCAGCAGCCCTTGGGGGGGCGAAGACACTGAAGCTTTCTTT.

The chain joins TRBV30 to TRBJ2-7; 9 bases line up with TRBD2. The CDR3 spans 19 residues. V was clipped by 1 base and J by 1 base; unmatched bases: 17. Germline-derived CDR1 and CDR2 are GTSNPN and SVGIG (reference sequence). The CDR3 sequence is CAWSAVPSGTPWGSYEQYF. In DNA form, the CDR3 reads TGTGCCTGGAGTGCTGTCCCTAGCGGGACGCCCTGGGGATCCTACGAGCAGTACTTC.

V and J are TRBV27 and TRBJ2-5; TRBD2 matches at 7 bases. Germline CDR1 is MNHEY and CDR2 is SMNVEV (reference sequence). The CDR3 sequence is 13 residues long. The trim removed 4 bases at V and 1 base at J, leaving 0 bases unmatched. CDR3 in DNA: TGTGCCAGCAGTTGGACTAGCCAAGAGACCCAGTACTTC. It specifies CASSWTSQETQYF.

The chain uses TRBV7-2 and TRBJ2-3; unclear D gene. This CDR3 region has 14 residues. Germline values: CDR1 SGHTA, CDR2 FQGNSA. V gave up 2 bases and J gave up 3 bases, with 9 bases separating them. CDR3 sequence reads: CASSLRFGTDTQYF. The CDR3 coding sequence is TGTGCCAGCAGCTTAAGGTTCGGGACAGATACGCAGTATTTT.

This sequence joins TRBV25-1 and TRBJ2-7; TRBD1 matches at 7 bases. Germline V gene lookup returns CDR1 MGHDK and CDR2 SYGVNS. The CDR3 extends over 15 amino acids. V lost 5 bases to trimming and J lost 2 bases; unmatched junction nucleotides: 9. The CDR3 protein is CASSPKTGRTYEQYF. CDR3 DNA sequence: TGTGCCAGCAGTCCTAAGACAGGGAGAACCTACGAGCAGTACTTC.

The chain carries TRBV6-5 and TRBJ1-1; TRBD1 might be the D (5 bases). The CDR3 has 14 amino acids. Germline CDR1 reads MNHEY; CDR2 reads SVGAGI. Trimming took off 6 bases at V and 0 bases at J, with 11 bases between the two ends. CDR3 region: CASSRQLLNTEAFF. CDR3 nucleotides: TGTGCCAGCAGCCGACAGCTCTTGAACACTGAAGCTTTCTTT.

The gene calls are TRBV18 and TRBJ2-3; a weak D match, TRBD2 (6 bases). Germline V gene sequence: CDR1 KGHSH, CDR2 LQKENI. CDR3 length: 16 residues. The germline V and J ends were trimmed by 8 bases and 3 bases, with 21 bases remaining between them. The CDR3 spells CASHSGGGLATDTQYF. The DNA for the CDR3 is TGTGCCAGCCATTCCGGGGGAGGACTGGCGACAGATACGCAGTATTTT.

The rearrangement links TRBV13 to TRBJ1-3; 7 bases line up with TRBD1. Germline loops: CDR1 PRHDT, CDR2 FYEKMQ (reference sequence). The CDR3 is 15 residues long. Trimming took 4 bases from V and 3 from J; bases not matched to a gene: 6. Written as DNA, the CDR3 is TGTGCCAGCAGCTCTAACAGGGGCAGTGGAAACACCATATATTTT. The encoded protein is CASSSNRGSGNTIYF.

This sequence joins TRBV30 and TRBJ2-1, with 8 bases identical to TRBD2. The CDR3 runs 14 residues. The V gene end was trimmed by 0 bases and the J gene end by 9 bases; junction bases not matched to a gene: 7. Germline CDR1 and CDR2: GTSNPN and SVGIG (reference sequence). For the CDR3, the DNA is TGTGCCTGGAGTGTACTACTAGCGGACGGTGAGCAGTTCTTC. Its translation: CAWSVLLADGEQFF. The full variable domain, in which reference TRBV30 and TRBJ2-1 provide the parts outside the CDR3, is SQTIHQWPATLVQPVGSPLSLECTVEGTSNPNLYWYRQAAGRGLQLLFYSVGIGQISSEVPQNLSASRPQDRQFILSSKKLLLSDSGFYLCAWSVLLADGEQFFGPGTRLTVL.

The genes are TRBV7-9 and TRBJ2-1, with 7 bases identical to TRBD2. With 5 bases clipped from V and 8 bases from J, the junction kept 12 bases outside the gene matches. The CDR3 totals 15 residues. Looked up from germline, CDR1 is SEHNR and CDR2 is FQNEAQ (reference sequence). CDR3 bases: TGTGCCAGCAGCCACCCCAAACTAGCGTGGGATGAGCAGTTCTTC. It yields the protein CASSHPKLAWDEQFF.

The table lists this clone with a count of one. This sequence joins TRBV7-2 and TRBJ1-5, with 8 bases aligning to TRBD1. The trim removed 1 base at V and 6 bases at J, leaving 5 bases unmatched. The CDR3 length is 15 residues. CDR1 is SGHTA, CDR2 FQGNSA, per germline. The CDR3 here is CASSLEMTGAQPQHF. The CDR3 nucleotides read TGTGCCAGCAGCTTAGAAATGACAGGGGCTCAGCCCCAGCATTTT.

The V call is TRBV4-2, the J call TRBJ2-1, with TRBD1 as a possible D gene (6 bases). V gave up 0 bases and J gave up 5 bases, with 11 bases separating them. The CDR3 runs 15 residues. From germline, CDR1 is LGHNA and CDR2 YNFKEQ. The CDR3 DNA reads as TGTGCCAGCAGCCAAGAAAGACAGGAAAACAATGAGCAGTTCTTC. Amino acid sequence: CASSQERQENNEQFF.

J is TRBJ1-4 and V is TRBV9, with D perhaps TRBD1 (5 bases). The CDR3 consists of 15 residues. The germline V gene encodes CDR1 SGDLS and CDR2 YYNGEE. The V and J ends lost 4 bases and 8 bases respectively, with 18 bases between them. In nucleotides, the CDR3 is TGTGCCAGCAGCCCTTTGGGGGGTCGAGGCGAAAAACTGTTTTTT. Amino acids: CASSPLGGRGEKLFF.

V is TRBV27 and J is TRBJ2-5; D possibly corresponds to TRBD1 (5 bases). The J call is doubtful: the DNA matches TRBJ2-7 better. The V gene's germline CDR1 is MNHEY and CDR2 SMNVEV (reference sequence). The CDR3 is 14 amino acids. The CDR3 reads CASSLGVSGYEQYF. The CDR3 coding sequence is TGTGCCAGCAGTCTAGGGGTTTCTGGCTACGAGCAGTACTTC.

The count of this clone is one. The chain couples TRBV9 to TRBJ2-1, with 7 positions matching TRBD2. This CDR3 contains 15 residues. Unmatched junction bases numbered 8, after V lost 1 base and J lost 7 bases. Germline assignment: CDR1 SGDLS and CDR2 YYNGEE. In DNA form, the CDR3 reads TGTGCCAGCAGCGTATTGGGGGAGGGGCGGAATGAGCAGTTCTTC. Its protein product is CASSVLGEGRNEQFF.